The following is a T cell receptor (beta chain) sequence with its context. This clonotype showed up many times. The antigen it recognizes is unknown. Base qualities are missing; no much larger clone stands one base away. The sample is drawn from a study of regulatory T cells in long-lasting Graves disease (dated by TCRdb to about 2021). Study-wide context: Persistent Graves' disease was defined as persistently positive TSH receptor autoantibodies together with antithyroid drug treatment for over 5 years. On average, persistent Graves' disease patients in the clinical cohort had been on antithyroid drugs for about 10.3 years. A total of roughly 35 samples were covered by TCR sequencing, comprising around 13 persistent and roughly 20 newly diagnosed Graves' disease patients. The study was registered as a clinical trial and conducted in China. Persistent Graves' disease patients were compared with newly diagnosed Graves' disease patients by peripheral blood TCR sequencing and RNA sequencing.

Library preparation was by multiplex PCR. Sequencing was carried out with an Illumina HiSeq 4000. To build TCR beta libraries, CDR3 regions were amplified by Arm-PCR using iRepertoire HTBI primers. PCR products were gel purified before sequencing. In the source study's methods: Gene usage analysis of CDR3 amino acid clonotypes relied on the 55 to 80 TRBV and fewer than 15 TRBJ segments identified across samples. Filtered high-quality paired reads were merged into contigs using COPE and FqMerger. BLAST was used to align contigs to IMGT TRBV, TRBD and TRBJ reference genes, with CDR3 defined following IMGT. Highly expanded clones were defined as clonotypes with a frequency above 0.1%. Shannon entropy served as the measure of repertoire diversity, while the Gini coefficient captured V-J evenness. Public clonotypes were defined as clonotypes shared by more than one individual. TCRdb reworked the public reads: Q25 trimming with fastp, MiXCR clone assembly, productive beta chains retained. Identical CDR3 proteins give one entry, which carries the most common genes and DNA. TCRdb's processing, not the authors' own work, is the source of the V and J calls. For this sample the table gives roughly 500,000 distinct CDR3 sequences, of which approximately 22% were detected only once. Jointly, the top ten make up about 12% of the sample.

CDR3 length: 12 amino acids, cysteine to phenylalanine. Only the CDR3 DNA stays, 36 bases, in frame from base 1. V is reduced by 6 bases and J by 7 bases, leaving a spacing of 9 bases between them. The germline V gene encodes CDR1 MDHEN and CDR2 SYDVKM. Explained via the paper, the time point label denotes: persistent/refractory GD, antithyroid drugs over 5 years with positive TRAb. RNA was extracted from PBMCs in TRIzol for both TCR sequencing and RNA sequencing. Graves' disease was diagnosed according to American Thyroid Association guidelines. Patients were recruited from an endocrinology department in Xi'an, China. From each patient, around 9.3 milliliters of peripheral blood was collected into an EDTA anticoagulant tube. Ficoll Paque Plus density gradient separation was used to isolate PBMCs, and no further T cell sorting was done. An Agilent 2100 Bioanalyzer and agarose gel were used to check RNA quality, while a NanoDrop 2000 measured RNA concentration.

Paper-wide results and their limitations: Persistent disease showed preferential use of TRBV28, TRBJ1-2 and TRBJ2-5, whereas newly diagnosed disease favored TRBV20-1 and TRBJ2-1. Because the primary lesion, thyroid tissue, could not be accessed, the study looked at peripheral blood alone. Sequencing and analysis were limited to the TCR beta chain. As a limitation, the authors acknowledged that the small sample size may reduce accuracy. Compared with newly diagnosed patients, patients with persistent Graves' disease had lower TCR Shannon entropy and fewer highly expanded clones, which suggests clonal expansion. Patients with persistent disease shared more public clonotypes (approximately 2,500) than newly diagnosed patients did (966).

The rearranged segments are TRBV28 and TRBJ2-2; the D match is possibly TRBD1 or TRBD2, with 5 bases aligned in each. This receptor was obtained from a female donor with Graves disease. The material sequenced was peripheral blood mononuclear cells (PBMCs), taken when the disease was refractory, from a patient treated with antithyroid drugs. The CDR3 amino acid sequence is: CASRTGRGELFF. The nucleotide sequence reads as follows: TGTGCCAGCAGGACGGGGCGCGGGGAGCTGTTTTTT.